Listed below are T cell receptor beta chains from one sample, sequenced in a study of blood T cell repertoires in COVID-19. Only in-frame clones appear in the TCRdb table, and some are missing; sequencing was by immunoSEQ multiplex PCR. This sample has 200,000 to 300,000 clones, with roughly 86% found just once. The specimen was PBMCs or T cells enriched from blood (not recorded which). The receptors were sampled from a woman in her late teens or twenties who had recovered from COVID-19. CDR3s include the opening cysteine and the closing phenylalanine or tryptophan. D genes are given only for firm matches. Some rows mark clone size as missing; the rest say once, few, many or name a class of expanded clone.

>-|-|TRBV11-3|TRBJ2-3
TGTGCCAGCAGCTTAAGGGCCAAGGGAGTTGGAGATACGCAGTATTTT
CASSLRAKGVGDTQYF
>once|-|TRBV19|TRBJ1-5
TGTGCCAGTAGTATCCACGGACGGGATAGCAATCAGCCCCAGCATTTT
CASSIHGRDSNQPQHF
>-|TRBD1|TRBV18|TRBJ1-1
TGTGCCAGCTCACCACCACAGGGGATTGAAGCTTTCTTT
CASSPPQGIEAFF
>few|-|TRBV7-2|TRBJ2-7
TGTGCCAGCAGCTTAAACCCGCATAGCTCCTACGAGCAGTACTTC
CASSLNPHSSYEQYF
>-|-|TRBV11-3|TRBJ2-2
TGTGCCAGCAGCTTAGATAGCTTCGCGAACACCGGGGAGCTGTTTTTT
CASSLDSFANTGELFF
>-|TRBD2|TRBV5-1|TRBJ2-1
TGCGCCAGCGGCCCCGGGACTAGCGGCTACAATGAGCAGTTCTTC
CASGPGTSGYNEQFF
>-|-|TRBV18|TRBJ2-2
TGTGCCAGCTCACCCCCTAACACCGGGGAGCTGTTTTTT
CASSPPNTGELFF
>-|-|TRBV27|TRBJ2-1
TGTGCCAGCAGTCAAACCGGGAGTTTTCCCTACAATGAGCAGTTCTTC
CASSQTGSFPYNEQFF
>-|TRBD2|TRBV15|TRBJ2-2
TGTGCCACCAGCAGTATCCGGGGGGGCTACACCGGGGAGCTGTTTTTT
CATSSIRGGYTGELFF
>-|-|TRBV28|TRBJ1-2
TGTGCCAGCAGTCACGGGACAAGCTATGGCTACACCTTC
CASSHGTSYGYTF
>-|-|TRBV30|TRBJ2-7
TGTGCCTGGAGTTCGGACAGTGTCTACGAGCAGTACTTC
CAWSSDSVYEQYF
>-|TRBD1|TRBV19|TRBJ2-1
TGTGCCAGTAGTATCACAGGGGGCACGAATGAGCAGTTCTTC
CASSITGGTNEQFF
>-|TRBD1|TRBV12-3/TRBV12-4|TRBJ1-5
TGTGCCAGCAGTGTGGACAGGGATCAGCCCCAGCATTTT
CASSVDRDQPQHF
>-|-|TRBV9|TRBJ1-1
TGTGCCAGCAGCGTCTTGGATACAGGGACCACTGAAGCTTTCTTT
CASSVLDTGTTEAFF